The entry below gives a single TCR beta chain sequence along with its context. Its target is unknown. The data stem from a study of ipilimumab plus nivolumab after autologous stem cell transplantation. Background on the study: DLBCL patients had primary refractory or relapsed disease. Notes on the study in general: Authors suggest TCR repertoire, Treg phenotype and gut microbiota support further study.

Measured with immunoSEQ multiplex PCR; TCRdb has only the in-frame clones, and not every one. The sample includes some 87,000 clones, nearly 85% seen only once; the top ten take approximately 2.2%. V gave up 2 bases and J gave up 4 bases, with 7 bases separating them. Germline assignment: CDR1 SGHRS and CDR2 YFSETQ. This CDR3 spans 14 amino acids. V usage is TRBV5-1 and J usage is TRBJ2-6; D is unresolved. The input for sequencing was PBMCs, taken in a trial of ipilimumab plus nivolumab as post-transplant consolidation. The clonotype was recovered from a male donor with diffuse large B-cell lymphoma. The CDR3 region is CASSFQEGANVLTF. The CDR3 coding sequence is TGCGCCAGCAGCTTCCAGGAAGGGGCCAACGTCCTGACTTTC.